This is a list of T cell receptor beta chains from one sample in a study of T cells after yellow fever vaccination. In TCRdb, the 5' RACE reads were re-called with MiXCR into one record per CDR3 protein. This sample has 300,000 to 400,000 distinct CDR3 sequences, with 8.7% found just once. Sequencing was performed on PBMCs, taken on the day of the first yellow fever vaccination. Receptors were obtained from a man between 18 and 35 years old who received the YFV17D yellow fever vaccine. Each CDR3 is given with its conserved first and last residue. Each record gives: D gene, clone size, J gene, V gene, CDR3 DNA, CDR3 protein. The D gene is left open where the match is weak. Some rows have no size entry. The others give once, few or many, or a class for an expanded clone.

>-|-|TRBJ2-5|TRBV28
TGTGCCAGCACCCCCGGGGCCCTAAGGGGGACCCAGTACTTC
CASTPGALRGTQYF
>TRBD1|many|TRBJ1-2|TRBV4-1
TGCGCCAGCAGCCAAGATAACAGGGGGCTAAGAATGGGTCTCGCCTTC
CASSQDNRGLRMGLAF
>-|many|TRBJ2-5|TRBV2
TGTGCCAGCACTCGGAATAGCGCAGAGACCCAGTACTTC
CASTRNSAETQYF
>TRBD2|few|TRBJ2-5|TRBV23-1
TGCGCCAGCAACGCACCCGGGACTAGCGGGAGGTACCAAGAGACCCAGTACTTC
CASNAPGTSGRYQETQYF
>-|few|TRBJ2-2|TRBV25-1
TGTGCCAGCAGTGAGGTTGCTAAGGACACCGGGGAGCTGTTTTTT
CASSEVAKDTGELFF
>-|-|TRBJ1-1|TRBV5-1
TGCGCCAGCAGCTTGGACCCGACAGAAGAAGCTTTCTTT
CASSLDPTEEAFF
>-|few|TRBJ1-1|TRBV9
TGTGCCAGCAGCCCGAGGGACGAACCATTTGAAGCTTTCTTT
CASSPRDEPFEAFF
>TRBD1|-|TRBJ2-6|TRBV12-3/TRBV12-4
TGTGCCTGCAGAAAGGGACAGGGCACTTACTCTGGGGCCAACGTCCTGACTTTC
CACRKGQGTYSGANVLTF
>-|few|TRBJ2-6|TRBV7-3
TGTGCCAGCAGCTTAAGGGGCCGGGACACTGGACCGTCTGGGGCCAACGTCCTGACTTTC
CASSLRGRDTGPSGANVLTF
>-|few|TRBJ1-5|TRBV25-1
TGTGCCAGCAGTGCCCCACAGGTCAATCAGCCCCAGCATTTT
CASSAPQVNQPQHF
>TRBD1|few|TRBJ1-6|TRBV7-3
TGTGCCAGCAGCTTATCGGCCAGGGGGAGCTCCTATAATTCACCCCTCCACTTT
CASSLSARGSSYNSPLHF
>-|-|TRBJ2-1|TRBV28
TGTGCCAGCAGTCCCGGACTGGTACGGGCTAATGAGCAGTTCTTC
CASSPGLVRANEQFF
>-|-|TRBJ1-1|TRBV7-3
TGTGCCAGCAGCTTGATGATTAGGGGATCTGAAGCTTTCTTT
CASSLMIRGSEAFF
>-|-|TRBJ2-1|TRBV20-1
TGCAGTGCTAGCTGGGCAGGGCGCAATGGGCAGTTCTTC
CSASWAGRNGQFF
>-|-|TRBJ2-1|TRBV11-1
TGTGCCAGCAGCCACCCTATCCCGGAGGGGGGGAGCTCCTACAATGAGCAGTTCTTC
CASSHPIPEGGSSYNEQFF
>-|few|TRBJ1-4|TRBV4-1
TGCGCCAGCAGCCTATTGACGGCCGCAGGGGAAAAACTGTTTTTT
CASSLLTAAGEKLFF
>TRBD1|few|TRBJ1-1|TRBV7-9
TGTGCCAGCAGCTGGACAGGGGAAGCTGAAGCTTTCTTT
CASSWTGEAEAFF
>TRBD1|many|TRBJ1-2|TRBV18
TGTGCCAGCTCACGAGAGGGGGCCTCCTATGGCTACACCTTC
CASSREGASYGYTF
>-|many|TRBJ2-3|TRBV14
TGTGCCAGCAGCCTACATCTGTCAGGGGATACGCAGTATTTT
CASSLHLSGDTQYF
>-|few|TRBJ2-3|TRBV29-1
TGCAGCGAGGGGACAGATACGCAGTATTTT
CSEGTDTQYF
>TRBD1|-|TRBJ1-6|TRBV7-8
TGTGCCAGCAGCCGTCCATTTCGGGACAGGGTTAATTCACCCCTCCACTTT
CASSRPFRDRVNSPLHF
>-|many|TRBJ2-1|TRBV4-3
TGCGCCAGCAGCCAAGATCCGGGACCTTACAATGAGCAGTTCTTC
CASSQDPGPYNEQFF
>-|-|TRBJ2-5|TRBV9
TGTGCCAGCAGCCCCAATCCCAGGGCAGGAGAGACCCAGTACTTC
CASSPNPRAGETQYF
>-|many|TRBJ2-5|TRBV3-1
TGTGCCAGCAGCCGCCTTGGGCAGTTGGGGTTACAAGAGACCCAGTACTTC
CASSRLGQLGLQETQYF
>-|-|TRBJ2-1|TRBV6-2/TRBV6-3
TGTGCCAGCAGTTACGGGCCGAACCGAAGTAATGAGCAGTTCTTC
CASSYGPNRSNEQFF
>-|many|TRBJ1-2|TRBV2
TGTGCCAGCAGGGGACGAGCTGTTGGCTACACCTTC
CASRGRAVGYTF
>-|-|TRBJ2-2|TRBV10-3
TGTGCCATCAGTCGGGACGCAGACACCGGGGAGCTGTTTTTT
CAISRDADTGELFF
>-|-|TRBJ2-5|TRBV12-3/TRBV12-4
TGTGCCAGCAGTTTACAAAGGGTCTTGGAGACCCAGTACTTC
CASSLQRVLETQYF
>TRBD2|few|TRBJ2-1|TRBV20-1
TGCAGTGCGCCCCCTCTAGCGGGTTGGGGCAATGAGCAGTTCTTC
CSAPPLAGWGNEQFF
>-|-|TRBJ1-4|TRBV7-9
TGTGCCAGCAGCTCCCCCGAACAGGGAAATGAAAAACTGTTTTTT
CASSSPEQGNEKLFF
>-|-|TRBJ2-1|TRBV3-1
TGTGCCAGCAGCCCCATCGAGGGCAGTAACAATGAGCAGTTCTTC
CASSPIEGSNNEQFF
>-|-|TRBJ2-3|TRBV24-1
TGTGCCACCAGTGATTACAGCACAGATACGCAGTATTTT
CATSDYSTDTQYF
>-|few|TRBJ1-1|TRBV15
TGTGCCACCAGCAGAGTCCCCCGCCGACAGGCCCCTGAAGCTTTCTTT
CATSRVPRRQAPEAFF
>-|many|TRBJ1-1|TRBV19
TGTGCCAGTAGTAAATGGGACCGACTGGGCCCGAACACTGAAGCTTTCTTT
CASSKWDRLGPNTEAFF
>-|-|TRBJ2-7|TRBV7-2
TGTGCCAGCAGGCGGGGTCACGGCTCCCACGAGCAGTACTTC
CASRRGHGSHEQYF
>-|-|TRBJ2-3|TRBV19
TGTGCCAGTAGTATAAACCCCAGGGTCGATACGCAGTATTTT
CASSINPRVDTQYF
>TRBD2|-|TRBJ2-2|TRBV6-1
TGTGCCAGCAGGCTACTAGCGGGGAGCACCGGGGAGCTGTTTTTT
CASRLLAGSTGELFF
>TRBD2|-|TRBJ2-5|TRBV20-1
TGCAGTGCTGGGGGACTAGCGGGAGTAGAGCGGGAGACCCAGTACTTC
CSAGGLAGVERETQYF
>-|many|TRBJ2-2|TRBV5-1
TGCGCCAGCAGCTCCGACGGACAGTCGTCTGGGGAGCTGTTTTTT
CASSSDGQSSGELFF
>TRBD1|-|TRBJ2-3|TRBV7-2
TGTGCCAGCAGTTTTCCAACCCAGGGACAGGGGACAGATACGCAGTATTTT
CASSFPTQGQGTDTQYF
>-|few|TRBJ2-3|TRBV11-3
TGTGCCAGCAGTTGGACGGGAAGCACAGATACGCAGTATTTT
CASSWTGSTDTQYF
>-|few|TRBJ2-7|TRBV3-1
TGTGCCAGCGCTACTCGGGGCGAGCAGTACTTC
CASATRGEQYF
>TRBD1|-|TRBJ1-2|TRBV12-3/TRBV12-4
TGTGCCAGCAGTCAGTGGGACAGGCGGGGACGGTATGGCTACACCTTC
CASSQWDRRGRYGYTF
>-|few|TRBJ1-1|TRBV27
TGTGCCAGCAGTTACCGGGGAGGGAAAGGCACTGAAGCTTTCTTT
CASSYRGGKGTEAFF
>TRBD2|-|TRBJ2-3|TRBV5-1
TGCGCCAGCAGCTTGGGCCTACTAGCGGGGGCCACAGATACGCAGTATTTT
CASSLGLLAGATDTQYF
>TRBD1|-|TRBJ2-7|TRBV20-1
TGCAGTGCTAGAGAGACCATGGAGGGGACAGGGGCCTACGAGCAGTACTTC
CSARETMEGTGAYEQYF
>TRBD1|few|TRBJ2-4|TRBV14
TGTGCCAGCAGCCACGGACAGGGCGTCGCCAAAAACATTCAGTACTTC
CASSHGQGVAKNIQYF
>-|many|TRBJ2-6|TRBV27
TGCGCCAGCAGCCTCTCTGGGGCCAACGTCCTGACTTTC
CASSLSGANVLTF
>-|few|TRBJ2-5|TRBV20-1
TGCAGTGCTAGAGTCGCAGGATTGAAGACCCAGTACTTC
CSARVAGLKTQYF
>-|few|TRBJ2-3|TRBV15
TGTGCCACCACGGCTGGGGTGAGGCCGACAGATACGCAGTATTTT
CATTAGVRPTDTQYF